This TCR beta chain is drawn from a study of cytomegalovirus exposure and HLA in healthy donors (dated by TCRdb to 2017 to 2019). For context, the study as a whole: In an earlier analysis of under 750 of the donors, less than 350 Gb of sequence data and some 120 million unique TCR beta sequences from 180 million or so T cells were reported. The T cell repertoires of some 670 subjects were profiled by immunosequencing and related to cytomegalovirus serostatus. Typing coverage differed by locus: A, B, C, DRB1 and DQB1 were typed in about 629-640 donors, DQA1 in 522, DPA1 in 600 to 610, and DPB1 in roughly 470. A later analysis re-analyzed previously published TCR beta repertoires from 550 to 700 donors and added high-resolution HLA genotyping to study TCR occurrence patterns. Besides the first cohort of about 730 subjects, a separate validation cohort made up of 120 or so different subjects was used. To predict cytomegalovirus infection status, the study combined high-throughput TCR immunosequencing, statistical association of individual TCRs with disease status, and machine learning. The aim of the study was to test whether cataloging public T cell receptors could identify signatures of past pathogen exposure. The later analysis used no new phenotypic data to find candidate immune exposures, relying instead on TCR beta sequences and their occurrence across donors. A later genetic analysis took genome-wide SNP genotypes for about three fifths of the 666 donors and used that subset as a discovery cohort. Among the roughly 390 genotyped donors, around 81% belonged to the genetic ancestry cluster associated with self-reported Caucasian donors. All discovery cohort repertoires had been generated using a single sequencing platform. HLA typing included class I and class II loci at four-digit resolution. Donor age, sex, ethnicity and CMV serostatus were collected together with the repertoire data. To decide whether each TCR beta V gene segment behaved as functional or pseudogenic, an earlier analysis of fewer than 750 of the donors relied on high-throughput TCR beta sequencing. Because of strong linkage in the cohort, roughly five DR-DQ haplotypes were treated as single units for association and clustering. Across around 400 genotyped donors of the cohort, an average of about 250,000 unique TCR beta nucleotide sequences per donor were sequenced, and 15% to 20% of those sequences were non-productive. An early release that covered fewer than 750 HLA-typed donors contained about 300 gigabases of sequencing data and around 80 million unique TCR sequences. General findings and caveats noted by the study authors: A few of the identified cytomegalovirus-associated TCR beta chains were confirmed in vitro to be specific for cytomegalovirus antigens. A cluster of highly shared sequence variants was judged likely to be a technical artifact of the sequencing pipeline. A later analysis found that HLA-associated TCR beta chains were more clonally expanded and had lower generation probabilities than equally common non-associated chains. A later analysis found that most CMV-associated TCR beta chains appeared HLA-restricted, with HLA associations seemingly driven largely by CMV exposure. In both the original and validation cohorts, the classifier was reported to diagnose cytomegalovirus status with high specificity and sensitivity. The only immune exposure information available for the cohort was CMV serostatus. It was suggested by the authors that the approach could potentially be generalized to other disease states and immunological phenotypes. A further reported finding was that TCR beta sequences accurately predicted the HLA-A and HLA-B alleles for most subjects in the first cohort. At a false discovery rate of 0.05, a later analysis linked around 15,000 TCR beta sequences to specific HLA alleles. HLA typing was unavailable for some donors at each locus, so association tests used only the typed subset. In the study, some 160 TCR beta chains were listed as associated with cytomegalovirus. In a later genetic analysis, fewer N-insertions in productive TCRs were reported among donors in an Asian-associated ancestry cluster than the roughly 700-donor mean. In this cohort, only TCR beta chains were sequenced, and detectable features were limited by the absence of alpha or paired-chain data. Over 15 rarely observed V segments, including chromosome 9 orphons, were excluded from the earlier analysis of a few hundred of the donors because counts were too low. According to a later analysis, parvovirus B19, influenza, CMV and Epstein-Barr virus appeared linked to several top co-occurrence clusters. In a later genetic analysis, a missense DCLRE1C variant was associated with V-gene and J-gene trimming of TCR beta chains, and the association was replicated in an independent cohort. In an earlier analysis of around 600 of the donors, most TCR beta V segments appeared in productive rearrangements about 87% or about 30% of the time, broadly matching IMGT annotations. The presence/absence analyses assumed that sequencing depth was roughly uniform across donors, and that assumption may not be true. A later analysis found that TCR association rates varied across HLA loci, with DRB1 alleles showing the most associated TCRs and HLA-C alleles the fewest. Assigning TCR associations to individual alleles was difficult when HLA alleles, especially DR and DQ, strongly co-occurred. The 87-base-pair reads could not distinguish some IMGT-functional V segments, including TRBV6-2 and TRBV6-3, so those segments were excluded. Linkage disequilibrium might explain the correlated functional status among segregating V segments, but an unknown experimental factor could not be excluded. Most TCR sequences were observed very rarely across donors, whereas some public TCRs were present in many individuals.

On this clone: This receptor's antigen is unknown. Per-nucleotide qualities are absent, and no much larger clonotype sits a single base away.

From the germline V gene, CDR1 is ENHRY and CDR2 is SYGVKD. Reading from cysteine to phenylalanine, the CDR3 counts 14 amino acids. Just the 42-base CDR3 DNA is kept, in frame starting at base 1. At the junction V is shortened by 0 bases and J by 8 bases, with 13 bases in between. The cohort consisted of approximately 690 healthy bone marrow donors. At the time of sampling, every cohort member was nominally healthy, though immune exposures that went unrecorded were likely present. The donor was CMV seronegative and was included in the group of about 400 seronegative cohort members. Every donor gave a peripheral blood sample, and the peripheral blood mononuclear cells from that sample were used for TCR beta sequencing. Genomic DNA extraction from the blood cell samples was performed with the Qiagen DNeasy Blood Extraction Kit. Receptor libraries were prepared by the immunoSEQ multiplex PCR assay. For the multiplex PCR, a mixture combining 60 forward primers for TCR Vbeta segments and 13 reverse primers for TCR Jbeta segments was used. A multiplex PCR assay on genomic DNA amplified the CDR3 region of rearranged TCR beta genes. On the Illumina HiSeq System, the amplified TCR beta libraries were sequenced as 87-base-pair reads. As for how the authors treated the data: In a later analysis, 80 million or so unique TCR beta chains were counted across the roughly 670 repertoires, and some 10 million of these chains were shared by at least two donors. Raw reads were error-corrected and collapsed into unique sequences by a nearest-neighbor algorithm in which closely related sequences were merged to remove PCR and sequencing errors. To assign V, D and J gene segments, CDR3 sequences were aligned to IMGT reference sequences. For a sequence to be retained, a match of at least six nucleotides to both a V gene segment and a J gene segment was required. Rearrangements were classified as productive when the CDR3 lacked stop codons and remained in frame with V and J, and all other rearrangements were classified as non-productive. CDR3 was defined according to IMGT convention as the region running from the second conserved V-encoded cysteine to the conserved J-encoded phenylalanine. The earlier analysis of 550 to 650 of the donors excluded any sequence lacking an unambiguous match to a single V gene segment. In an earlier analysis of some 590 of the donors, V segments were called functional above 56.7% productive rearrangements and were called segregating when the between-donor standard deviation exceeded 5%. A statistical classification framework was developed to diagnose cytomegalovirus status using the catalog of TCR beta chain sequences. A later analysis assigned V and J genes by comparing TCR nucleotide sequences with IMGT/GENE-DB human TR gene sequences. The TCRdist pipeline was used in a later analysis to assign CDR3 sequences and most-parsimonious VDJ recombination scenarios. In a later analysis, each TCR beta chain was defined by its CDR3 amino acid sequence together with its V-gene family, and reads without a unique V-gene family were excluded. A later analysis removed 550 to 700 highly shared, low-generation-probability nucleotide sequences to deal with suspected cross-contamination and a sequencing artifact. In a later analysis, a clonal expansion index was calculated for each public chain from normalized within-repertoire ranks of inferred template counts. In a later analysis, generation probabilities were computed using a VDJ recombination model fitted to out-of-frame rearrangements, and the results were checked against IGoR. A later analysis scored TCR-TCR, TCR-HLA and TCR-CMV co-occurrence with hypergeometric tests, applying a repertoire-size bias correction to TCR pairs. False discovery rates were estimated in a later analysis by permuting HLA or CMV assignments 20 times. In a later analysis, co-occurring TCRs were grouped using DBSCAN, and TCRdist sequence similarity was added for clustering within HLA-allele-positive subsets. For co-occurrence clustering, repertoires with fewer than 30,000 or more than 120,000 public chains were excluded, along with about five repertoires with anomalous nucleotide sharing. TCRdb took over this immuneACCESS table, retaining in-frame rearrangements with V and J assigned. Such tables are incomplete; in checked studies, under half of the missing clones stem from an unresolved V gene, and the remainder is unexplained. V and J calls and clone size are those listed in that table; D and trimming were worked out from the DNA. In this sample the table shows around 130,000 clones, around 70% of which occur a single time. Roughly 1.7% of the sample is held by the ten biggest clonotypes.

Input material: PBMCs. This TCR was recovered from a woman aged 25 to 39 in good health and CMV-seronegative. The chain joins TRBV10-3 to TRBJ1-1; perhaps TRBD1 is the D gene, with 6 bases matching. In nucleotides, the sequence is TGTGCCATCAGTGAGTCTTCAAGGGGGAACGAAGCTTTCTTT. Its amino acids are CAISESSRGNEAFF.